This T cell receptor beta chain was documented in a study of blood T cells in healthy people across ages. Healthy Russian Caucasian donors spanned ages about 6 to 95 years. Each of the donors had roughly 10 milliliters of peripheral blood drawn into EDTA-treated Vacutainer tubes. PBMCs numbering at least 7 million were isolated per sample. Trimming stripped 6 bases from V and 10 bases from J, with 10 bases between. CDR3 size: 11 residues. From germline, CDR1 is MNHEY and CDR2 SVGEGT. Alongside a J-beta primer mix, a sample-barcoded 5' primer served in a second PCR lasting about 6 to 12 cycles. Every single cDNA molecule received a tag from a template-switch adaptor with 12 random nucleotides. TCRdb processed the 5' RACE reads anew with MiXCR; each CDR3 protein has one entry. This sample has 600,000 to 1,000,000 distinct CDR3 sequences, with roughly 60% found just once.

The sequenced sample consisted of blood. This chain joins TRBV6-2 or TRBV6-3 and TRBJ2-1; D is possibly TRBD1 (6 bases). This clonotype originated in a man aged 25-45 years in good health. The CDR3 DNA follows: TGTGCCAGCAGGGGGGCGTGGGAGCAGTTCTTC. It translates to CASRGAWEQFF.